This T cell receptor (beta chain) originates from a study of T-cell memory formation after mild COVID-19. Study-level information: TCR clusters mostly belonged to single donors. Study results and limitations: The finding that pre-infection memory included some responding clones suggested that cross-reactive memory joined. Most CD4+ clones that shrank were in CM and EM, while CD8+ ones turned up in EMRA.

The CDR3 is 13 amino acids. The ends were cut back, 11 bases at V and 0 bases at J, with 13 bases in the middle. Germline loops: CDR1 MGHDK, CDR2 SYGVNS. This clonotype was counted only a few times. Antigen unknown. 5'RACE primed from the constant segment yielded TCR alpha and TCR beta cDNA libraries bearing sample barcodes and UMIs. TCRdb itself ran the 5' RACE reads through MiXCR, one entry per CDR3 protein. The sample shows 280,000 or so distinct CDR3 sequences, roughly 8% of them seen only once. V usage is TRBV25-1 and J usage is TRBJ1-1; a weak D match, TRBD1 (5 bases). Material for sequencing was PBMCs or a T cell subset sorted from them (not recorded which). This TCR was sampled from a man between 18 and 29 years old who had mild COVID-19 (a few samples of this study predate the infection). Cell type and time point are not known. DNA for the CDR3: TGTGCCCTTCCCGGGGGGGTGAACACTGAAGCTTTCTTT. This gives the protein CALPGGVNTEAFF.